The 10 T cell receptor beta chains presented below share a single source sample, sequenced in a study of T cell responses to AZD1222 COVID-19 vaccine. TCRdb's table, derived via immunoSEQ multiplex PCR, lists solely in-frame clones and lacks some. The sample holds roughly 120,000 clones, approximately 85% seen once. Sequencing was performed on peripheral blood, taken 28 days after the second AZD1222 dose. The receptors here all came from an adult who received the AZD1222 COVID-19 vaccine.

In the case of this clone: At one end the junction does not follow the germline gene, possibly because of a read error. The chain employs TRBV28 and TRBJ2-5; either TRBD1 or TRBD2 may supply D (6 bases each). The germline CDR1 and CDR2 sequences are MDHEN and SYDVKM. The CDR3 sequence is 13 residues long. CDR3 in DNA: TGTGCCAGCAGACCTCGGGGGCAAGGGACCCAGTACTTC. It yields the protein CASRPRGQGTQYF.

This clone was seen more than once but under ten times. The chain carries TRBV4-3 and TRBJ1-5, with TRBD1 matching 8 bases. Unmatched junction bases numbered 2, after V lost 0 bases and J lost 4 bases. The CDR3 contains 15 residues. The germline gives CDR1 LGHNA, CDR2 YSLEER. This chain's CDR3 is CASSQEGTGNQPQHF. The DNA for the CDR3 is TGCGCCAGCAGCCAAGAAGGGACAGGTAATCAGCCCCAGCATTTT.

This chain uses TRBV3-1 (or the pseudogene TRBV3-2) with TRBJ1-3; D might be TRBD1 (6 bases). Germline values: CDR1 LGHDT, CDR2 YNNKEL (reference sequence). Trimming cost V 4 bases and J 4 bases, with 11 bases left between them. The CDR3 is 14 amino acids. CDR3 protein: CASSPMDRGNTIYF. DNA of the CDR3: TGTGCCAGCAGCCCCATGGACAGAGGAAACACCATATATTTT.

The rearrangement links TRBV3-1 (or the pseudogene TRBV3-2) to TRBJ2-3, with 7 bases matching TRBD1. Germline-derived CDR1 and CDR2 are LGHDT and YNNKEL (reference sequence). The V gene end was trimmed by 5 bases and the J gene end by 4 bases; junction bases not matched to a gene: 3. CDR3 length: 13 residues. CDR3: CASSSQGADTQYF. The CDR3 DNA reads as TGTGCCAGCAGCTCTCAGGGGGCAGATACGCAGTATTTT.

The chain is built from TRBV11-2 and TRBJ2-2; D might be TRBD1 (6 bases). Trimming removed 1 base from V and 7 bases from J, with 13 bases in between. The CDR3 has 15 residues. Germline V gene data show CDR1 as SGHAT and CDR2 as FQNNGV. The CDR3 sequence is CASSLARTAFGELFF. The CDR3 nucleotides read TGTGCCAGCAGCTTAGCGCGGACAGCCTTCGGGGAGCTGTTTTTT.

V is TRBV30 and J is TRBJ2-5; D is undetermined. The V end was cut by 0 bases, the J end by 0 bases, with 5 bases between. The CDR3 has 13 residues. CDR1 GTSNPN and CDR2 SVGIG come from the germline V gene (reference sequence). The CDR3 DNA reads TGTGCCTGGAGTGTAAACTACCAAGAGACCCAGTACTTC. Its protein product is CAWSVNYQETQYF.

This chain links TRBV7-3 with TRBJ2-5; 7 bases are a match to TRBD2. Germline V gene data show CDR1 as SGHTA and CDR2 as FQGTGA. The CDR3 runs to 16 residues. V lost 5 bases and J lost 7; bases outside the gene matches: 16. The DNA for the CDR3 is TGTGCCAGCAGCCCGCTCTCGGACTCGGGGGGAGGGACCCAGTACTTC. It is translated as CASSPLSDSGGGTQYF.

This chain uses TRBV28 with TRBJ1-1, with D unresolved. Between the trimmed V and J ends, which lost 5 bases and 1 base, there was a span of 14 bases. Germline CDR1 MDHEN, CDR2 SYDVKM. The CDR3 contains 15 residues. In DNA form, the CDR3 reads TGTGCCAGCAGTACCCGCCGAACCCCGAACACTGAAGCTTTCTTT. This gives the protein CASSTRRTPNTEAFF. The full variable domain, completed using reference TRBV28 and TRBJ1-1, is DVKVTQSSRYLVKRTGEKVFLECVQDMDHENMFWYRQDPGLGLRLIYFSYDVKMKEKGDIPEGYSVSREKKERFSLILESASTNQTSMYLCASSTRRTPNTEAFFGQGTRLTVV.

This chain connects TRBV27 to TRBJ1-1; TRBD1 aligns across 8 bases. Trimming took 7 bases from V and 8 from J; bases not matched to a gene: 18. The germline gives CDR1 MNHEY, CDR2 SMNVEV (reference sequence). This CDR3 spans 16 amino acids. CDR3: CASKPTDRGPSLEAFF. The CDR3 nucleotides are TGTGCCAGCAAACCCACAGACAGGGGCCCTAGCCTCGAAGCTTTCTTT.

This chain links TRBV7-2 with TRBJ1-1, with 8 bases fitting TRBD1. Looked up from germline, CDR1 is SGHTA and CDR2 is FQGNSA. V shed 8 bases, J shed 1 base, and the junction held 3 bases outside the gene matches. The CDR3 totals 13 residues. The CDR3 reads CASAQGANTEAFF. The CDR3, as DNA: TGTGCCAGCGCCCAGGGGGCGAACACTGAAGCTTTCTTT.